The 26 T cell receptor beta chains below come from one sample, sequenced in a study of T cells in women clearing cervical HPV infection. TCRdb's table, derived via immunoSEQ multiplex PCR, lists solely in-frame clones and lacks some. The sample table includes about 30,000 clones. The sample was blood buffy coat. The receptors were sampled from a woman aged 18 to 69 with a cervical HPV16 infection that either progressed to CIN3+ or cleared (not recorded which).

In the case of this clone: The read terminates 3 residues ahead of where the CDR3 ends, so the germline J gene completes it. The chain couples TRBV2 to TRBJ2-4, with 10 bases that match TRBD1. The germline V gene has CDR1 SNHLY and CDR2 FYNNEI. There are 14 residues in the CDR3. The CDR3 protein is CASSPDRGYLGQYF. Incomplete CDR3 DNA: TGTGCCAGCAGTCCGGACAGGGGGTATCTTGGT.

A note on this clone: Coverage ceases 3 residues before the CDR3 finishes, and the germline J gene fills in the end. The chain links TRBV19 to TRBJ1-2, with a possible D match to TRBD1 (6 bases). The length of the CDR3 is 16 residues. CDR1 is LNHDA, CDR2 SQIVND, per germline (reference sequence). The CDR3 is CATSSGGAFGYNDYTF. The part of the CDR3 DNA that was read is TGTGCCACTTCTAGCGGGGGGGCCTTTGGATACAATGAC.

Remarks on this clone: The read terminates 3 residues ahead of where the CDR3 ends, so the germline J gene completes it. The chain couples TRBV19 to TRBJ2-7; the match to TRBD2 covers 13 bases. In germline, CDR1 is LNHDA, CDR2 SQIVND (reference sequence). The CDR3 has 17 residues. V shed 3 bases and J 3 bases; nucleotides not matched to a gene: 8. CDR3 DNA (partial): TGTGCCAGTAGTATCTCGGGACTAGCGGGGCGTTACTACGAG. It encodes CASSISGLAGRYYE. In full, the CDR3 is CASSISGLAGRYYEQYF. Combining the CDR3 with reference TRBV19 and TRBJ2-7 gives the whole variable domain DGGITQSPKYLFRKEGQNVTLSCEQNLNHDAMYWYRQDPGQGLRLIYYSQIVNDFQKGDIAEGYSVSREKKESFPLTVTSAQKNPTAFYLCASSISGLAGRYYEQYFGPGTRLTVT.

CDR3 amino acids: CASSESGSNQPQHF. Incomplete CDR3 DNA: TGTGCCAGCAGTGAATCAGGCAGCAATCAGCCC. The chain recombines TRBV6-1 with TRBJ1-5; D is ambiguous. The read terminates 3 residues before the CDR3 end, so the remaining end is supplied by the germline J gene. CDR3 length: 14 amino acids. Trimming stripped 2 bases from V and 1 base from J, with 6 bases between. Germline CDR1 and CDR2: MNHNS and SASEGT.

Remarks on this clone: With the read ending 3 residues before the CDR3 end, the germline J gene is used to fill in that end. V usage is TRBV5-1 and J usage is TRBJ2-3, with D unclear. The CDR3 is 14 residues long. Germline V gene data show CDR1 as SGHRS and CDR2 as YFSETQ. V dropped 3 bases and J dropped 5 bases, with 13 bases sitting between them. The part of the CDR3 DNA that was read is TGCGCCAGCAGCTCTTACCATCCCGGAGATACG. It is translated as CASSSYHPGDT. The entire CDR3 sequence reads CASSSYHPGDTQYF. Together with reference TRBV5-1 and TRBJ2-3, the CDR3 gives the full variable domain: KAGVTQTPRYLIKTRGQQVTLSCSPISGHRSVSWYQQTPGQGLQFLFEYFSETQRNKGNFPGRFSGRQFSNSRSEMNVSTLELGDSALYLCASSSYHPGDTQYFGPGTRLTVL.

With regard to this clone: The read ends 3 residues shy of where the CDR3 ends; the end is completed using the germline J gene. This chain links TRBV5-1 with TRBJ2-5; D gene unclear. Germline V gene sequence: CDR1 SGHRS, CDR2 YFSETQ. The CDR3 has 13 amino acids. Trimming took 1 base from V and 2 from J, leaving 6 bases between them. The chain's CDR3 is CASSLSPQETQYF. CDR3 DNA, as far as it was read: TGCGCCAGCAGCTTGTCCCCACAAGAGACC.

CDR3 DNA, as far as it was read: TGTGCCAGTAGGAAGAATGGCCTGTACACAGATACC. Its translation is CASRKNGLYTDT. The whole CDR3 sequence is CASRKNGLYTDTYTF. V gene TRBV19 combines with J gene TRBJ1-2; D not resolved. The observed sequence ends 3 residues before the CDR3 terminus, with the missing tail filled in from the germline J gene. From germline, CDR1 is LNHDA and CDR2 SQIVND (reference sequence). There are 15 residues in the CDR3.

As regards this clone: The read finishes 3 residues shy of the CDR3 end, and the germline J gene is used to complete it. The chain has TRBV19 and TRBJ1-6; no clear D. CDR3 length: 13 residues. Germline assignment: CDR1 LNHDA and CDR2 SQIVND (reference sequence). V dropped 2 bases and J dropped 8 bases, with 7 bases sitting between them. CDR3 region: CASSISRDSPLHF. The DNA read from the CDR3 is TGTGCCAGTAGTATATCGCGCGATTCACCC.

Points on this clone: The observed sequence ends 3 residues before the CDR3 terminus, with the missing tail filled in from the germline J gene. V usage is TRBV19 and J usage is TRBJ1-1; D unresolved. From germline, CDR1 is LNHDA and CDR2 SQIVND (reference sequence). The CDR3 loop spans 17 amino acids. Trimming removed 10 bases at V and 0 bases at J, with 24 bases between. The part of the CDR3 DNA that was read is TGTGCCACCTCGGCGGCGGTGAAGCCAATTATGAACACTGAA. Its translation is CATSAAVKPIMNTE. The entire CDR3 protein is CATSAAVKPIMNTEAFF.

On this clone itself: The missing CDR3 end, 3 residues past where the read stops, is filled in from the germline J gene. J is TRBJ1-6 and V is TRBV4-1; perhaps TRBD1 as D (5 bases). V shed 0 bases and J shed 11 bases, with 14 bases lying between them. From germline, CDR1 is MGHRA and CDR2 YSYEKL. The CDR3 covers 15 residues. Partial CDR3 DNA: TGCGCCAGCAGCCAAGAGGCAGGGCTCAAAACACCC. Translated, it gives CASSQEAGLKTP. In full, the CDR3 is CASSQEAGLKTPLHF.

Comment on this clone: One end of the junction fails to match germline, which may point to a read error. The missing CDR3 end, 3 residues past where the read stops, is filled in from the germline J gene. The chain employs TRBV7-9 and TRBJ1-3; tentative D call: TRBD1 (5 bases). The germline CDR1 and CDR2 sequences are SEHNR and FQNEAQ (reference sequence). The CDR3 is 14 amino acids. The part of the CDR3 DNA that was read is TGTGCCAGCAGCTTAAGTGGGGCTGGAAACACT. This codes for CASSLSGAGNT. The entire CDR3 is CASSLSGAGNTIYF.

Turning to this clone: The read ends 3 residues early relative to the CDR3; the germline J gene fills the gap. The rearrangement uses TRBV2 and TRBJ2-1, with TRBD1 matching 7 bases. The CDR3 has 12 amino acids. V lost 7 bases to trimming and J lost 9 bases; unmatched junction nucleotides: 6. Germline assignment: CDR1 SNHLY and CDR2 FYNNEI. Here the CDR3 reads CASITTGSEQFF. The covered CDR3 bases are TGTGCCAGCATCACGACAGGGAGTGAG.

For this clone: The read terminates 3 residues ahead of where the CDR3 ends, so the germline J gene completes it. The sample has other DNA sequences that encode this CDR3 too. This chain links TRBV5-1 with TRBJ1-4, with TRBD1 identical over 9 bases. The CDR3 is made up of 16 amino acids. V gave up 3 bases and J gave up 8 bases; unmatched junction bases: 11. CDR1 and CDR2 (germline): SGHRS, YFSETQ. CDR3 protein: CASSWTPGQGGEKLFF. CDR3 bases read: TGCGCCAGCAGCTGGACCCCGGGACAGGGAGGAGAAAAA.

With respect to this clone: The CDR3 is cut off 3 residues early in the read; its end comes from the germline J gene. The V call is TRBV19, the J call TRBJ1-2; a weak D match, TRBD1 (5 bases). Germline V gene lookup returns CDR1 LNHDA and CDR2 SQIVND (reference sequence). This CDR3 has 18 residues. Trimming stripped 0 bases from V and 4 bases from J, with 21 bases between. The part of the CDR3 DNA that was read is TGTGCCAGTAGTATAGATACCCCAGGGAGGGAAAGAGGCTATGGC. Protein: CASSIDTPGRERGYG. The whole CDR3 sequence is CASSIDTPGRERGYGYTF. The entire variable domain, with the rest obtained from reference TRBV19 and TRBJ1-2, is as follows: DGGITQSPKYLFRKEGQNVTLSCEQNLNHDAMYWYRQDPGQGLRLIYYSQIVNDFQKGDIAEGYSVSREKKESFPLTVTSAQKNPTAFYLCASSIDTPGRERGYGYTFGSGTRLTVV.

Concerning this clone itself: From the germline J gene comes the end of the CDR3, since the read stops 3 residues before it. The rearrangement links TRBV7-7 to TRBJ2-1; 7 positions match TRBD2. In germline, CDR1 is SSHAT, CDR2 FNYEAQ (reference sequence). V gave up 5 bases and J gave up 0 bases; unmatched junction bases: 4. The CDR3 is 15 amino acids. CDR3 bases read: TGTGCCAGCAGCGGGACTATCAGCTCCTACAATGAG. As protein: CASSGTISSYNE. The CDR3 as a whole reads CASSGTISSYNEQFF.

CDR3 loop: CASSLNPGDGQYF. The part of the CDR3 DNA that was read is TGTGCCAGCAGCTTAAATCCAGGGGACGGT. The J gene is TRBJ2-4, the V gene TRBV7-2, with D possibly being TRBD1 (6 bases). The read comes to an end 3 residues before the CDR3 does, leaving the germline J gene to fill in the end. CDR1 is SGHTA, CDR2 FQGNSA, per germline. The CDR3 is 13 amino acids.

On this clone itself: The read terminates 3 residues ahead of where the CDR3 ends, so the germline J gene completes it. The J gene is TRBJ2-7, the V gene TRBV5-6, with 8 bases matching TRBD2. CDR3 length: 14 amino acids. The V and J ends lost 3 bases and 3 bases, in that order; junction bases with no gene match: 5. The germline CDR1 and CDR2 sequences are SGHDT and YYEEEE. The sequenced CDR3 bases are TGTGCCAGCAGCTCGTGGGGACTAGACTACGAG. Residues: CASSSWGLDYE. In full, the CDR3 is CASSSWGLDYEQYF.

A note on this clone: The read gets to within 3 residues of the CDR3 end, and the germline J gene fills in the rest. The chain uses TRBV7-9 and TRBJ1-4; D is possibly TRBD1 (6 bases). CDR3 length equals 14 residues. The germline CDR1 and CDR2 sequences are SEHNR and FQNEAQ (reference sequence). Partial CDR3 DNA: TGTGCCAGCAGCCTCCGGGACAACAATTCACCA. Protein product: CASSLRDNNSP. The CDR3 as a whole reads CASSLRDNNSPLFF.

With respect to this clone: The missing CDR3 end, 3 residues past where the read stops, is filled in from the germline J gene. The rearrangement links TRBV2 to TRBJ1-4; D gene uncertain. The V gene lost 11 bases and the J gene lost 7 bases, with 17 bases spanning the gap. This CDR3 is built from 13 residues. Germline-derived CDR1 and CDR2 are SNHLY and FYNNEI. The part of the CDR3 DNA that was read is TGTGCCGGCTCCTGGTTGGAGGGTGAAAAA. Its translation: CAGSWLEGEK. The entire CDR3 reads CAGSWLEGEKLFF.

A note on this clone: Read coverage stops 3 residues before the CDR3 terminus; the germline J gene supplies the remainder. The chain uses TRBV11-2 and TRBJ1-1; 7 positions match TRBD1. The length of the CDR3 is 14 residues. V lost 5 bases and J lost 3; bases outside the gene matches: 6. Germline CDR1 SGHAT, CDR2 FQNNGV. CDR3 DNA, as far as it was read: TGTGCCAGCAGCCCGGGGGACAGAGACACTGAA. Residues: CASSPGDRDTE. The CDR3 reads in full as CASSPGDRDTEAFF.

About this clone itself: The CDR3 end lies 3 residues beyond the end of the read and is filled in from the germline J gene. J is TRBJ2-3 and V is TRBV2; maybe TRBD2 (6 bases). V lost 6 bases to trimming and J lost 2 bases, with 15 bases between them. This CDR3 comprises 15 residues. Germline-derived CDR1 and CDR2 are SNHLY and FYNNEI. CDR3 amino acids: CASSYGRGNTDTQYF. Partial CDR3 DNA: TGTGCCAGCAGCTACGGACGGGGGAACACAGATACG.

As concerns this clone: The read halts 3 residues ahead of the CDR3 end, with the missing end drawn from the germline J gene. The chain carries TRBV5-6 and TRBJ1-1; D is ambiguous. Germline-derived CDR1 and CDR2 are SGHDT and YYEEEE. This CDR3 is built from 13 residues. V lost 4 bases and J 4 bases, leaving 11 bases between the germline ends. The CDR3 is CASSPSTGTEAFF. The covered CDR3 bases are TGTGCCAGCAGCCCGTCCACGGGCACTGAA.

The sequenced part of the CDR3 DNA is TGTGCCAGCAGCTTACTTCTAGCGGGGGGCGAC. Protein sequence: CASSLLLAGGD. The full CDR3 protein reads CASSLLLAGGDYTF. The chain employs TRBV7-6 and TRBJ1-2; maybe TRBD1 (6 bases). The missing CDR3 end, 3 residues past where the read stops, is filled in from the germline J gene. Germline lookup yields CDR1 SGHVS and CDR2 FNYEAQ. CDR3 length: 14 residues.

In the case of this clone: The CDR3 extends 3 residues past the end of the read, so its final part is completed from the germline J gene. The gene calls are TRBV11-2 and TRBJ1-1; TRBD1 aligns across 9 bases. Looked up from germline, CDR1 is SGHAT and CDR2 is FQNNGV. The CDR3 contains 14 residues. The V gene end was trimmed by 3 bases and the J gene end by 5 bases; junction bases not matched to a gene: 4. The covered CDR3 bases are TGTGCCAGCAGCTTTCGGGACAGGGATACTGAA. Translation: CASSFRDRDTE. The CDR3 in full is CASSFRDRDTEAFF.

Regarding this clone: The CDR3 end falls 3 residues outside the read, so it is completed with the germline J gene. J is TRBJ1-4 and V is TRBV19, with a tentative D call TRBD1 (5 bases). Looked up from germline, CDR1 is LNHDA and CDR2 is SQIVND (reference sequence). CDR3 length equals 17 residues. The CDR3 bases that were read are TGTGCCAGTACCCCGGATCACGATCGCTCTGGGGCCAACGTA. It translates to CASTPDHDRSGANV. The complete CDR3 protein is CASTPDHDRSGANVLFF. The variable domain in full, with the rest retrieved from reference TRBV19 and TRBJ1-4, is DGGITQSPKYLFRKEGQNVTLSCEQNLNHDAMYWYRQDPGQGLRLIYYSQIVNDFQKGDIAEGYSVSREKKESFPLTVTSAQKNPTAFYLCASTPDHDRSGANVLFFGSGTQLSVL.

The part of the CDR3 DNA that was read is TGTGCCAGCAGCTCCCAGGGTGGCAAGACC. It translates to CASSSQGGKT. From start to end, the CDR3 is CASSSQGGKTQYF. The V call is TRBV7-2, the J call TRBJ2-5; tentatively, D is TRBD1 (5 bases). The read terminates 3 residues before the CDR3 end, so the remaining end is supplied by the germline J gene. V shed 4 bases and J shed 6 bases, with 12 bases lying between them. The CDR3 loop spans 13 amino acids. The germline gives CDR1 SGHTA, CDR2 FQGNSA.